The clone carrying this TCR beta chain was observed a handful of times. Antigen unknown. The data derive from a study of blood T cells in healthy people across ages. Overall study findings and caveats: A roughly linear fall in TCR beta diversity per million T cells was seen with increasing age. Observed TCR beta diversity showed a strong correlation with the percentage of naive T cells as measured by flow cytometry.

A sample-barcoded 5' primer and a J-beta primer mix were used in a second PCR of roughly 7 to 12 cycles. Each of the samples gave a minimum of 2.5 million paired-end reads that contained CDR3. A single record per CDR3 protein comes from TCRdb applying MiXCR to the 5' RACE reads. Of around 1.5 million distinct CDR3 sequences in the sample, 34% were seen once. The V and J ends lost 6 bases and 5 bases respectively, with 19 bases between them. This CDR3 contains 14 residues. CDR1 is DFQATT, CDR2 SNEGSKA, per germline (reference sequence). The receptor was derived from a woman younger than 45 in good health. This chain joins TRBV20-1 and TRBJ2-5, with unresolved D. Sequencing was done on a sample of blood. The CDR3 DNA reads TGCAGTGCATCACTTGTACTCTCTACGGAGACCCAGTACTTC. Its protein is CSASLVLSTETQYF.